This record looks at one TCR beta chain sequence and its context. Its antigen is unknown. Disease duration under 2 months; hyperthyroidism patients were aged 18 to 65. The data belong to a study of T cells in Graves' hyperthyroidism and ophthalmopathy. Study at large: The blood sample was taken at first diagnosis, before treatment began.

What was amplified from RNA transcripts were TCR beta CDR3 regions. HTBI primers drove first-round RT-PCR of the TCR CDR3. TCRdb called the multiplex PCR reads again in MiXCR, with one record for every CDR3 protein. This table has about 740,000 distinct CDR3 sequences, 11% to 15% appearing once. This CDR3 comprises 15 residues. From germline, CDR1 is MGHRA and CDR2 YSYEKL. With 4 bases clipped from V and 7 bases from J, the junction kept 12 bases outside the gene matches. The study's findings and limits: Most thyroid clonotypes with frequency above 0.001 were detected in blood. Stable hyperthyroidism was separated from ophthalmopathy by a model based on 13 V-J features.

This receptor was identified in a young woman with Graves' hyperthyroidism. The chain couples TRBV4-1 to TRBJ2-7; 8 positions match TRBD2. Sequenced sample: blood. CDR3 residues: CASSPGLAPGNEQYF. CDR3 DNA sequence: TGCGCCAGCAGCCCAGGACTAGCTCCTGGCAATGAGCAGTACTTC.